This TCR beta chain was observed in a study of beta chain features in type 1 diabetes. General observations from the study: Here, the possible influence of HLA type (on TCRB rearrangement) remained unresolved. The study found moderately but significantly shorter TCRB CDR3s in all four CD4+ subsets of Type 1 diabetes patients. VDJ junctions in type 1 diabetes patients carried more deletions and fewer insertions.

Trimming removed 3 bases from V and 4 bases from J; junction bases left unmatched: 9. CDR1 and CDR2 from the germline V gene are SGHRS and YFSETQ. The CDR3 covers 16 residues. cDNA synthesis used the whole RNA isolate, giving expressed TCRB sequences. Repertoires were generated with immunoSEQ multiplex PCR, while TCRdb's copy carries only in-frame clones and drops some. Of hundreds of thousands of clones listed, around 15% are singletons. This clone has only a few counts. Its antigen is unidentified. Central memory, naive, regulatory and stem cell-like memory CD4+ cells were sorted by CD45RO/CCR7/CD25/CD127/CD95/CD27.

The material sequenced was naive CD4+ T cells from blood. This sequence joins TRBV5-1 and TRBJ2-2, with 7 bases identical to TRBD1. This TCR came from a man between 18 and 29 years old with type 1 diabetes. This CDR3 reads CASSSRQGSGTGELFF. In DNA, the CDR3 is TGCGCCAGCAGCTCCCGACAGGGATCGGGCACCGGGGAGCTGTTTTTT.